This T cell receptor (beta chain) derives from a study of blood T cell repertoires in COVID-19. One Seattle source followed patients from active infection through their disease course. Here immunoSEQ multiplex PCR was the method, and the copy in TCRdb shows in-frame clones only, minus some. This table has 400,000 or so clones, approximately 91% appearing once. This clone has just one count. The sequenced material came from peripheral blood. This receptor was obtained from a woman aged 40 to 50 with COVID-19, enrolled during active disease.

CDR3 DNA sequence: TGTGCCAGCAGACTCAGGGAAGAGACCCAGTACTTC. Protein sequence: CASRLREETQYF. The chain joins TRBV12-3 or TRBV12-4 to TRBJ2-5; tentative D call: TRBD1 (5 bases). The V and J ends lost 6 bases and 3 bases respectively, with 8 bases between them. The CDR3 is 12 residues long.